The present entry profiles one T cell receptor (beta chain) with its context. The data were taken from a study of blood T cell repertoires in COVID-19. Study background: The origin of the acute and convalescent COVID-19 samples was the United States, Italy and Spain. Nucleic acid was either cDNA or gDNA, and it came from T cells, B-cell-depleted T cells, or PBMCs.

Profiling relied on immunoSEQ multiplex PCR, and the TCRdb table lists in-frame clones only, not all of them. This sample has about 320,000 clones, with more than 90% found just once. Assignment of participants to cohorts was predicated upon participant-reported clinical history. Cohort 3 donors were reported recovered after two negative PCRs, clearance, or symptom resolution. The sequencing sample was made of PBMCs or T cells enriched from blood (not recorded which). This receptor was obtained from a man in his sixties who had recovered from COVID-19.

CDR3 sequence reads: CASSLSLSEQYF. The CDR3 DNA follows: TGTGCCAGCAGCTTATCTCTATCGGAGCAGTACTTC. The chain joins TRBV11-3 to TRBJ2-7; D is uncertain. The CDR3 covers 12 residues. Germline CDR1 and CDR2: SGHNT and YENEEA. V was shortened by 2 bases and J by 7 bases, with 9 bases between the two germline ends.